The 27 T cell receptor beta chains listed next were all sequenced from one sample in a study of control samples from healthy donors and cancer patients (dated by TCRdb to 2018 to 2020). The method was the immunoSEQ multiplex PCR assay. Held by TCRdb, this immuneACCESS table contains in-frame sequences only and omits some clones. Under half of the omission traces to an unresolved V gene where checked; the cause of the rest is unknown. The sample profile shows about 100,000 clones; roughly 90% of them were found once. Of the sample, over 15% falls within the top ten clones. The sample taken for sequencing was blood. Receptors originate from a woman in her forties or fifties in good health.

The chain is built from TRBV19 and TRBJ1-2; tentative D call: TRBD1 (6 bases). This CDR3 has 14 amino acids. Germline V gene lookup returns CDR1 LNHDA and CDR2 SQIVND (reference sequence). The V gene lost 7 bases and the J gene lost 0 bases, with 12 bases spanning the gap. CDR3 sequence reads: CASIGQTSNYGYTF. CDR3 nucleotide sequence: TGTGCCAGTATAGGACAGACTTCTAACTATGGCTACACCTTC.

Only one count was recorded for this clone. The chain links TRBV27 to TRBJ2-5; D gene uncertain. The CDR3 covers 12 residues. CDR1 and CDR2 (germline): MNHEY, SMNVEV (reference sequence). V dropped 3 bases and J dropped 7 bases, with 9 bases sitting between them. Here the CDR3 reads CASSFPSGTQYF. CDR3 bases: TGTGCCAGCAGTTTCCCCTCCGGGACCCAGTACTTC.

This clone was counted once. The genes are TRBV11-2 and TRBJ2-3, with a weak D call TRBD1 (6 bases). V was shortened by 4 bases and J by 3 bases, with 14 bases between the two germline ends. Germline values: CDR1 SGHAT, CDR2 FQNNGV. The CDR3 covers 15 residues. Written as DNA, the CDR3 is TGTGCCAGCAGCTCTGGGGGCCCAGGAACAGATACGCAGTATTTT. Protein: CASSSGGPGTDTQYF.

V usage is TRBV11-3 and J usage is TRBJ2-1, with TRBD2 matching over 9 bases. This CDR3 comprises 15 residues. Germline CDR1 reads SGHNT; CDR2 reads YENEEA. V shed 3 bases and J 9 bases; nucleotides not matched to a gene: 9. The CDR3 region is CASSFKLAGQGEQFF. As DNA, the CDR3 is TGTGCCAGCAGCTTTAAGCTAGCGGGGCAGGGTGAGCAGTTCTTC.

This clone was detected once. The chain carries TRBV9 and TRBJ2-2; TRBD2 agrees at 10 bases. J lost 3 bases, V lost 3 bases, and 5 bases had no gene match. CDR1 and CDR2 from the germline V gene are SGDLS and YYNGEE. The CDR3 spans 16 residues. The CDR3 reads CASSGERGGYTGELFF. The CDR3 nucleotides are TGTGCCAGCAGCGGGGAGCGGGGGGGCTACACCGGGGAGCTGTTTTTT.

The chain joins TRBV5-4 to TRBJ2-5; D remains unclear. Deletions cut 0 bases from V and 2 bases from J, with 11 bases between. Germline assignment: CDR1 SGHNT and CDR2 YYREEE (reference sequence). The CDR3 length is 15 residues. The CDR3 coding sequence is TGTGCCAGCAGCTTGGGACAAGGTGTACAAGAGACCCAGTACTTC. Residues: CASSLGQGVQETQYF.

The chain is built from TRBV15 and TRBJ2-3; possibly TRBD2 for D (5 bases). The CDR3 contains 16 residues. V dropped 1 base and J dropped 2 bases, with 13 bases sitting between them. CDR1 is LNHNV and CDR2 is YYDKDF in the germline V gene (reference sequence). The CDR3 sequence is CATSRVDGGPTDTQYF. CDR3 nucleotide sequence: TGTGCCACCAGCAGAGTGGACGGCGGGCCCACAGATACGCAGTATTTT. The full variable domain, rest sourced from reference TRBV15 and TRBJ2-3, is DAMVIQNPRYQVTQFGKPVTLSCSQTLNHNVMYWYQQKSSQAPKLLFHYYDKDFNNEADTPDNFQSRRPNTSFCFLDIRSPGLGDTAMYLCATSRVDGGPTDTQYFGPGTRLTVL.

Many counts were recorded for this clone. V and J are TRBV6-2 or TRBV6-3 and TRBJ2-7, with TRBD2 identical over 7 bases. Trimming at V came to 5 bases and at J to 5 bases, leaving 12 bases not matched to a gene. Looked up from germline, CDR1 is MNHEY and CDR2 is SVGEGT. The CDR3 extends over 15 amino acids. The CDR3 DNA is TGTGCCAGCAGTCTCCTGGGAGGGCTCAACCACGAGCAGTACGTC. Residues: CASSLLGGLNHEQYV.

The rearrangement joins TRBV7-8 to TRBJ1-3, with D uncertain. The CDR3 consists of 14 residues. The V and J ends lost 1 base and 0 bases respectively, with 4 bases between them. CDR1 is SGHVS and CDR2 is FQNEAQ in the germline V gene. The CDR3 DNA is TGTGCCAGCAGCTTAGGGGGCTCTGGAAACACCATATATTTT. Its translation: CASSLGGSGNTIYF.

Here the CDR3 reads CSVVIGRTTDTQYF. CDR3 sequence (DNA): TGCAGCGTTGTTATTGGCAGAACCACAGATACGCAGTATTTT. The chain carries TRBV29-1 and TRBJ2-3; no firm D call. This CDR3 has 14 amino acids. Germline CDR1 SQVTM, CDR2 ANQGSEA. Trimming left V 4 bases short and J 2 bases short, with 13 bases between.

The rearrangement links TRBV11-2 to TRBJ2-3, with TRBD2 matching 10 bases. Germline loops: CDR1 SGHAT, CDR2 FQNNGV. This CDR3 region has 15 residues. With 4 bases clipped from V and 8 bases from J, the junction kept 9 bases outside the gene matches. CDR3 bases: TGTGCCAGCAGCTATACAGCGGGAGGGGAGGGTACGCAGTATTTT. This translates into CASSYTAGGEGTQYF.

The chain uses TRBV9 and TRBJ2-5; D gene unclear. Germline lookup yields CDR1 SGDLS and CDR2 YYNGEE. V was clipped by 0 bases and J by 5 bases, with 11 bases between them. This CDR3 comprises 14 residues. The CDR3: CASSVGGSSETQYF. CDR3 in DNA: TGTGCCAGCAGCGTAGGTGGCTCGTCGGAGACCCAGTACTTC. The entire variable domain, with the rest obtained from reference TRBV9 and TRBJ2-5, is as follows: DSGVTQTPKHLITATGQRVTLRCSPRSGDLSVYWYQQSLDQGLQFLIQYYNGEERAKGNILERFSAQQFPDLHSELNLSSLELGDSALYFCASSVGGSSETQYFGPGTRLLVL.

This sequence joins TRBV7-8 and TRBJ1-5; D is unclear. V gave up 1 base and J gave up 4 bases, with 8 bases separating them. The CDR3 consists of 14 residues. Germline V gene data show CDR1 as SGHVS and CDR2 as FQNEAQ. The CDR3 region has the DNA TGTGCCAGCAGCTTAGTGGTGGGGAATCAGCCCCAGCATTTT. It encodes CASSLVVGNQPQHF.

The chain recombines TRBV5-4 with TRBJ1-1, with D tentatively TRBD1 (6 bases). The germline V gene has CDR1 SGHNT and CDR2 YYREEE (reference sequence). CDR3 length: 16 amino acids. Deletions cut 0 bases from V and 1 base from J, with 13 bases between. CDR3 in amino acids: CASSLGQQGTNTEAFF. For the CDR3, the DNA is TGTGCCAGCAGCTTGGGGCAACAGGGAACGAACACTGAAGCTTTCTTT.

This clone has just one count. The chain uses TRBV19 and TRBJ2-1, with 7 bases matching TRBD2. CDR3 length equals 12 residues. Germline V gene lookup returns CDR1 LNHDA and CDR2 SQIVND (reference sequence). The V and J ends lost 3 bases and 8 bases, in that order; junction bases with no gene match: 1. This CDR3 reads CASSMTSHEQFF. The CDR3, as DNA: TGTGCCAGTAGTATGACTAGCCATGAGCAGTTCTTC.

The CDR3 nucleotides are TGTGCCAGCAGCACTGAGGGGGGAACAAATTCACCCCTCCACTTT. As protein: CASSTEGGTNSPLHF. The gene calls are TRBV6-5 and TRBJ1-6; D possibly corresponds to TRBD1 (6 bases). The V end lost 6 bases, the J end lost 7 bases, and 16 bases lay between the germline ends. The CDR3 sequence is 15 residues long. CDR1 is MNHEY and CDR2 is SVGAGI in the germline V gene.

The chain recombines TRBV11-1 with TRBJ2-5; 10 nucleotides agree with TRBD1. There are 16 residues in the CDR3. Trimming took 4 bases from V and 4 from J; bases not matched to a gene: 9. Germline lookup yields CDR1 SGHAT and CDR2 FQDESV (reference sequence). CDR3 loop: CASSSLPGQGRETQYF. CDR3 DNA sequence: TGTGCCAGCAGCTCCCTCCCGGGACAGGGGAGAGAGACCCAGTACTTC.

This clone was seen once. The V call is TRBV27, the J call TRBJ2-1; 8 bases fit TRBD2. Trimming removed 10 bases from V and 6 bases from J; junction bases left unmatched: 11. The CDR3 runs to 14 residues. Germline loops: CDR1 MNHEY, CDR2 SMNVEV (reference sequence). The CDR3 loop is CATTEGLDPNEQFF. The CDR3 DNA is TGTGCCACCACCGAGGGACTAGACCCCAATGAGCAGTTCTTC.

The chain has TRBV30 and TRBJ2-3; possibly TRBD2 for D (5 bases). V dropped 5 bases and J dropped 5 bases, with 11 bases sitting between them. From germline, CDR1 is GTSNPN and CDR2 SVGIG (reference sequence). There are 12 residues in the CDR3. CDR3 sequence (DNA): TGTGCCTGGGGTGGGAGTGGAGATACGCAGTATTTT. It translates to CAWGGSGDTQYF.

The gene calls are TRBV6-5 and TRBJ2-5, with D perhaps TRBD1 or TRBD2 (7 bases each). Trimming removed 2 bases at V and 5 bases at J, with 15 bases between. Germline-derived CDR1 and CDR2 are MNHEY and SVGAGI. The CDR3 consists of 15 residues. DNA of the CDR3: TGTGCCAGCAGTTACAAACAGGGGAGGGGGGAGACCCAGTACTTC. Translating gives CASSYKQGRGETQYF.

This chain uses TRBV24-1 with TRBJ2-2; D is undetermined. V lost 3 bases to trimming and J lost 8 bases, with 9 bases between them. The CDR3 has 13 amino acids. Looked up from germline, CDR1 is KGHDR and CDR2 is SFDVKD. The CDR3 DNA reads TGTGCCACCAGTGATACTCTTCCGGGGGAGCTGTTTTTT. Its protein is CATSDTLPGELFF.

CDR3 protein: CASSLGGAVTEAFF. The DNA for the CDR3 is TGCGCCAGCAGCTTGGGAGGGGCGGTCACTGAAGCTTTCTTT. This chain connects TRBV5-1 to TRBJ1-1; weak D call: TRBD1 (5 bases). The V and J ends lost 0 bases and 4 bases respectively, with 10 bases between them. CDR1 SGHRS and CDR2 YFSETQ come from the germline V gene. The CDR3 runs to 14 residues. The entire variable domain, with the rest obtained from reference TRBV5-1 and TRBJ1-1, is as follows: KAGVTQTPRYLIKTRGQQVTLSCSPISGHRSVSWYQQTPGQGLQFLFEYFSETQRNKGNFPGRFSGRQFSNSRSEMNVSTLELGDSALYLCASSLGGAVTEAFFGQGTRLTVV.

The chain recombines TRBV6-5 with TRBJ1-6, with 7 bases identical to TRBD1. Germline CDR1 MNHEY, CDR2 SVGAGI. CDR3 length: 14 amino acids. V lost 6 bases and J lost 13; bases outside the gene matches: 12. The CDR3 region is CASSLGQDQIPLHF. CDR3 in DNA: TGTGCCAGCAGCTTAGGACAGGACCAAATCCCCCTCCACTTT.

The chain uses TRBV7-9 and TRBJ1-2, with D uncertain. The V end lost 6 bases, the J end lost 0 bases, and 14 bases lay between the germline ends. Per the germline V gene, CDR1 is SEHNR and CDR2 is FQNEAQ (reference sequence). The CDR3 has 15 residues. The CDR3 here is CASSPPGSPNYGYTF. CDR3 coding DNA: TGTGCCAGCAGTCCGCCGGGGTCCCCTAACTATGGCTACACCTTC.

This rearrangement joins TRBV9 to TRBJ1-3; 7 bases align to TRBD1. The CDR3 loop spans 15 amino acids. The V segment lost 3 bases and the J segment 4 bases; nucleotides outside the gene matches: 7. Germline CDR1 and CDR2: SGDLS and YYNGEE. This CDR3 reads CASSGLGTEGNTIYF. The CDR3 region has the DNA TGTGCCAGCAGCGGCCTTGGGACAGAGGGAAACACCATATATTTT.

J is TRBJ2-1 and V is TRBV7-9; 8 bases fit TRBD2. CDR1 SEHNR and CDR2 FQNEAQ come from the germline V gene (reference sequence). The CDR3 is made up of 14 amino acids. The ends lost 11 bases at V and 5 bases at J; junction bases unmatched: 11. This CDR3 reads CAPGREDRNNEQFF. The DNA of the CDR3 is TGTGCCCCTGGGCGGGAGGATCGAAACAATGAGCAGTTCTTC. The whole variable domain, filled in from reference TRBV7-9 and TRBJ2-1, reads DTGVSQNPRHKITKRGQNVTFRCDPISEHNRLYWYRQTLGQGPEFLTYFQNEAQLEKSRLLSDRFSAERPKGSFSTLEIQRTEQGDSAMYLCAPGREDRNNEQFFGPGTRLTVL.

The chain uses TRBV2 and TRBJ2-5; 9 nucleotides line up with TRBD2. This CDR3 region has 16 residues. Losses at the gene ends were 6 bases for V and 5 bases for J; bases not matched to a gene: 13. CDR1 is SNHLY, CDR2 FYNNEI, per germline. In DNA, the CDR3 is TGTGCCAGCAGCGGGGCTGCGGGAGGGCGTATGGAGACCCAGTACTTC. It encodes CASSGAAGGRMETQYF.